This T cell receptor (beta chain) was recovered during a study of blood T cells in healthy people across ages. The length of the CDR3 is 13 residues. Trimming cost V 8 bases and J 4 bases, with 9 bases left between them. Germline CDR1 and CDR2: SNHLY and FYNNEI. Then a second PCR, running roughly 7 to 11 cycles, was carried out with a sample-barcoded 5' primer and a J-beta primer mix. TCRdb called the 5' RACE reads again in MiXCR, with one record for every CDR3 protein. The data contain 550,000 to 650,000 distinct CDR3 sequences, roughly a quarter of them singletons. These sequences were also reported in another study, on T cells of mothers and their children.

Sequences were obtained from blood. The chain joins TRBV2 to TRBJ2-6; D unclear. The sequence was collected from a boy between 2 and 15 years old in good health. In nucleotides, the CDR3 is TGTGCCAGCTTTGGTCAGGGGGCCAACGTCCTGACTTTC. The encoded protein is CASFGQGANVLTF.